A selection of T cell receptor beta chains follows, all from one sample in a study of blood T cell repertoires in COVID-19. The protocol was immunoSEQ multiplex PCR, while the TCRdb copy is restricted to in-frame clones and leaves out a portion. The table records about 260,000 clones, around 88% of them present only once. The sequenced sample was peripheral blood. The source of these receptors is a man aged 25-45 years with active or convalescent COVID-19. CDR3s include the opening cysteine and the closing phenylalanine or tryptophan. D genes are given only for firm matches. Some rows have no size entry. The others give once, few or many, or a class for an expanded clone.

length: 17; J: TRBJ2-5; D: TRBD2; V: TRBV20-1; size: .; CDR3: CSASLRGGTQLEETQYF; DNA: TGCAGTGCTAGTTTACGGGGGGGGACCCAACTTGAAGAGACCCAGTACTTC
length: 12; J: TRBJ1-1; D: TRBD1; V: TRBV19; size: .; CDR3: CAITGGNTEAFF; DNA: TGTGCCATAACAGGGGGGAACACTGAAGCTTTCTTT
length: 13; J: TRBJ1-4; D: TRBD1; V: TRBV12-3/TRBV12-4; size: .; CDR3: CASSDRGREKLFF; DNA: TGTGCCAGTTCCGACAGGGGCCGGGAAAAACTGTTTTTT
length: 15; J: TRBJ2-5; D: TRBD2; V: TRBV11-2; size: .; CDR3: CASSLEAGGLETQYF; DNA: TGTGCCAGCAGCTTAGAAGCGGGGGGGCTGGAGACCCAGTACTTC
length: 15; J: TRBJ1-1; D: TRBD1; V: TRBV25-1; size: .; CDR3: CASRETGGWDTEAFF; DNA: TGTGCCAGCAGGGAAACAGGGGGCTGGGACACTGAAGCTTTCTTT
length: 11; J: TRBJ2-1; D: TRBD1; V: TRBV2; size: .; CDR3: CASSTGDEQFF; DNA: TGTGCCAGCAGTACAGGGGATGAGCAGTTCTTC
length: 16; J: TRBJ2-2; D: TRBD2; V: TRBV7-8; size: .; CDR3: CASWTSGGEYTGELFF; DNA: TGTGCCAGCTGGACTAGCGGGGGAGAATACACCGGGGAGCTGTTTTTT
length: 16; J: TRBJ2-1; D: TRBD2; V: TRBV20-1; size: .; CDR3: CSASEGGGTENNEQFF; DNA: TGCAGTGCTAGTGAGGGCGGGGGGACTGAAAACAATGAGCAGTTCTTC
length: 15; J: TRBJ1-1; D: .; V: TRBV3-1/TRBV3-2; size: .; CDR3: CASSSPGYADTEAFF; DNA: TGTGCCAGCAGTTCCCCAGGGTATGCGGACACTGAAGCTTTCTTT
length: 16; J: TRBJ2-7; D: TRBD1; V: TRBV9; size: .; CDR3: CASSVGGEGTDRHQYF; DNA: TGTGCCAGCAGCGTAGGTGGTGAGGGGACAGATCGGCATCAGTACTTC
length: 15; J: TRBJ1-5; D: .; V: TRBV6-6; size: .; CDR3: CASINEGAPNQPQHF; DNA: TGTGCCAGCATCAACGAAGGGGCTCCTAATCAGCCCCAGCATTTT
length: 17; J: TRBJ1-1; D: .; V: TRBV9; size: .; CDR3: CASSVGKDPMRDTEAFF; DNA: TGTGCCAGCAGCGTAGGGAAGGACCCGATGAGGGACACTGAAGCTTTCTTT
length: 16; J: TRBJ2-4; D: TRBD1; V: TRBV4-1; size: .; CDR3: CASRGGQGAGKNIQYF; DNA: TGCGCCAGCAGGGGGGGACAGGGGGCAGGCAAAAACATTCAGTACTTC
length: 15; J: TRBJ2-1; D: .; V: TRBV4-1; size: many; CDR3: CASSQVDSSYNEQFF; DNA: TGCGCCAGCAGCCAAGTAGACAGCTCCTACAATGAGCAGTTCTTC
length: 16; J: TRBJ1-1; D: TRBD1; V: TRBV24-1; size: .; CDR3: CATPSRDRGHYTEAFF; DNA: TGTGCCACCCCTAGTCGGGACAGGGGACACTACACTGAAGCTTTCTTT
length: 14; J: TRBJ1-4; D: TRBD1; V: TRBV2; size: .; CDR3: CASSLDRGREKLFF; DNA: TGTGCCAGCAGTCTAGACAGGGGGCGGGAAAAACTGTTTTTT
length: 15; J: TRBJ1-5; D: TRBD1; V: TRBV19; size: .; CDR3: CASSELQGWDQPQHF; DNA: TGTGCCAGTAGTGAGCTACAGGGGTGGGACCAGCCCCAGCATTTT
length: 15; J: TRBJ1-1; D: .; V: TRBV9; size: .; CDR3: CASSVVSSSGSEAFF; DNA: TGTGCCAGCAGCGTAGTAAGCTCCTCAGGGTCTGAAGCTTTCTTT
length: 15; J: TRBJ1-6; D: .; V: TRBV27; size: .; CDR3: CASSFLYRINSPLHF; DNA: TGTGCCAGCAGTTTTTTGTACAGGATCAATTCACCCCTCCACTTT